One and the same sample provided the 32 T cell receptor beta chains below, sequenced in a study of blood T cells in healthy people across ages. A second roughly 7 to 12 cycle PCR used barcoded and J-beta primers. From the 5' RACE reads, TCRdb called clonotypes with MiXCR, one entry per CDR3 protein. The profile shows fewer than 1 million distinct CDR3 sequences, around 43% of them singletons. What was sequenced was blood. Source of these receptors: a man in his sixties in good health.

The chain has TRBV7-9 and TRBJ1-6; D not resolved. Germline CDR1 reads SEHNR; CDR2 reads FQNEAQ (reference sequence). V lost 0 bases to trimming and J lost 7 bases, with 10 bases between them. This CDR3 contains 15 residues. The CDR3 DNA reads TGTGCCAGCAGCTTAGCGTGGGCAGAAAATTCACCCCTCCACTTT. Residues: CASSLAWAENSPLHF.

As for this clonotype: This may come from a read error, since a much larger clone is one base off. DNA for the CDR3: TGCGCCAGCAGCTTGGGACACACTAGCTATGGCTACACCTTC. Amino acids: CASSLGHTSYGYTF. This rearrangement joins TRBV5-1 to TRBJ1-2; D not certain. Trimming left V 0 bases short and J 4 bases short, with 10 bases between. CDR3 length: 14 residues. Per the germline V gene, CDR1 is SGHRS and CDR2 is YFSETQ.

This clonotype appeared many times. The V and J genes are TRBV7-9 and TRBJ2-7; 13 positions match TRBD2. The CDR3 runs 15 residues. Germline CDR1 and CDR2: SEHNR and FQNEAQ (reference sequence). Trimming at V came to 5 bases and at J to 0 bases, leaving 1 base not matched to a gene. CDR3 amino acids: CASSRTSGGSYEQYF. The CDR3 bases are TGTGCCAGCAGCCGGACTAGCGGGGGCTCCTACGAGCAGTACTTC.

The chain has TRBV7-2 and TRBJ2-3, with 9 bases that match TRBD1. The CDR3 sequence is 14 residues long. Germline CDR1 SGHTA, CDR2 FQGNSA. Losses at the gene ends were 4 bases for V and 8 bases for J; bases not matched to a gene: 7. The CDR3 spells CASSSTGGRGTQYF. The CDR3 DNA reads TGTGCCAGCAGCTCAACAGGGGGCAGGGGTACGCAGTATTTT.

The table lists this clonotype with a few counts. The V gene is TRBV5-1, the J gene TRBJ2-3; D gene unclear. The V gene's germline CDR1 is SGHRS and CDR2 YFSETQ. The CDR3 totals 15 residues. V was trimmed by 0 bases and J by 2 bases, leaving 10 bases between them. The CDR3 loop is CASSLDSIFTDTQYF. The DNA for the CDR3 is TGCGCCAGCAGCTTGGACAGCATATTCACAGATACGCAGTATTTT.

The chain has TRBV30 and TRBJ2-1, with 8 bases lining up with TRBD1. Per the germline V gene, CDR1 is GTSNPN and CDR2 is SVGIG (reference sequence). The ends lost 2 bases at V and 4 bases at J; junction bases unmatched: 4. This CDR3 has 14 amino acids. CDR3: CAWSQRTGYNEQFF. In nucleotides, the CDR3 is TGTGCCTGGAGTCAACGGACAGGGTACAATGAGCAGTTCTTC.

For the CDR3, the DNA is TGTGCCAGCAGCCCTCCGGGAGCCCTCCGGGGCTACACCTTC. Its translation is CASSPPGALRGYTF. V and J are TRBV7-9 and TRBJ1-2, with D unclear. This CDR3 spans 14 amino acids. Trimming took 5 bases from V and 8 from J, leaving 18 bases between them. The germline V gene has CDR1 SEHNR and CDR2 FQNEAQ (reference sequence).

The J gene is TRBJ2-4, the V gene TRBV7-6; 7 nucleotides line up with TRBD1. The J call may be incorrect, as the DNA end agrees better with TRBJ2-7. The CDR3 runs 15 residues. Per the germline V gene, CDR1 is SGHVS and CDR2 is FNYEAQ. CDR3 sequence: CASSSLQGLLYEQYF. CDR3 sequence (DNA): TGTGCCAGCAGCTCCCTACAGGGGCTCCTCTACGAGCAGTACTTC.

This chain links TRBV9 with TRBJ1-6, with 7 bases aligning to TRBD1. V dropped 5 bases and J dropped 8; count of bases not matched to a gene: 10. This CDR3 has 15 residues. Looked up from germline, CDR1 is SGDLS and CDR2 is YYNGEE. In DNA form, the CDR3 reads TGTGCCAGCAGTCCTCAAAGACAGGGTTATTCACCCCTCCACTTT. Its protein product is CASSPQRQGYSPLHF.

This clonotype was found many times. This chain uses TRBV7-2 with TRBJ2-5; the match to TRBD2 covers 12 bases. CDR3 size: 15 residues. J gave up 7 bases and V 5 bases, and 8 bases lay outside the gene matches. Germline-derived CDR1 and CDR2 are SGHTA and FQGNSA. CDR3 loop: CASSPLAGGPGTQYF. The CDR3 DNA is TGTGCCAGCAGCCCGCTAGCGGGGGGGCCTGGGACCCAGTACTTC.

The genes are TRBV7-2 and TRBJ1-2; D perhaps matches TRBD1 (6 bases). Trimming left V 1 base short and J 6 bases short, with 18 bases between. Germline V lookup: CDR1 SGHTA, CDR2 FQGNSA. The CDR3 sequence is 16 residues long. CDR3 in DNA: TGTGCCAGCAGCTTAGAATGGGTACAGGGAGGTCATGGCTACACCTTC. This sequence encodes CASSLEWVQGGHGYTF. Complete variable domain (other parts from reference TRBV7-2 and TRBJ1-2): GAGVSQSPSNKVTEKGKDVELRCDPISGHTALYWYRQSLGQGLEFLIYFQGNSAPDKSGLPSDRFSAERTGGSVSTLTIQRTQQEDSAVYLCASSLEWVQGGHGYTFGSGTRLTVV.

This clonotype was seen a few times. The chain combines TRBV4-3 with TRBJ2-3; either TRBD1 or TRBD2 may fit D (6 bases each). The germline V gene has CDR1 LGHNA and CDR2 YSLEER. The germline V and J ends were trimmed by 0 bases and 4 bases, with 23 bases remaining between them. This CDR3 is 19 amino acids long. The CDR3 here is CASSQDSWGAPSGADTQYF. DNA of the CDR3: TGCGCCAGCAGCCAAGATTCATGGGGGGCCCCAAGTGGGGCAGATACGCAGTATTTT.

This clonotype has a handful of counts. The chain recombines TRBV21-1 with TRBJ1-5. TRBV21-1 is deemed a pseudogene. This CDR3 is built from 11 residues. CDR3 nucleotides: TGTAACTATAGGCTAAATCAGCCCCAGCATTTT. Translating gives CNYRLNQPQHF.

As to this clonotype: A much more abundant neighbour one base away suggests this may be a read error. It is unclear where the CDR3 begins or ends on the DNA, so no DNA is shown, and the CDR3 is as TCRdb lists it. The rearrangement links TRBV29-1 to TRBJ2-1; the D segment call TRBD1 is taken from the table without a DNA check. Per germline, CDR1 SQVTM and CDR2 ANQGSEA. The CDR3 contains 13 residues when both ends are counted. The CDR3 here is CSVGGGARNERFF.

This clonotype turned up a few times. The chain is built from TRBV2 and TRBJ2-1; TRBD1 matches at 9 bases. This CDR3 contains 16 residues. CDR1 is SNHLY and CDR2 is FYNNEI in the germline V gene. The ends lost 4 bases at V and 4 bases at J; junction bases unmatched: 8. In nucleotides, the CDR3 is TGTGCCAGCAGTGTTAAGGGACAGGGCCCTTACAATGAGCAGTTCTTC. Translated: CASSVKGQGPYNEQFF.

The chain recombines TRBV9 with TRBJ2-3; TRBD2 aligns across 8 bases. The germline V gene encodes CDR1 SGDLS and CDR2 YYNGEE. V was pared by 3 bases and J by 0 bases, with 6 bases of the junction left unmatched. The CDR3 loop spans 16 amino acids. The CDR3 bases are TGTGCCAGCAGCGCCCAACTAGCGGTTAGCACAGATACGCAGTATTTT. It yields the protein CASSAQLAVSTDTQYF.

This clonotype was detected a few times. V is TRBV7-2 and J is TRBJ2-3; TRBD1 matches at 9 bases. The CDR3 runs 15 residues. After removal of 4 bases from V and 7 bases from J, the junction contained 9 bases not matched to a gene. The germline gives CDR1 SGHTA, CDR2 FQGNSA. The CDR3 DNA sequence: TGTGCCAGCAGCTCAGGCACAGGGGGCCCGTATACGCAGTATTTT. This translates into CASSSGTGGPYTQYF.

This clonotype was seen a few times. The DNA for the CDR3 is TGCAGTGCGCACTGGTACGTGGTCGACGAGCAGTACTTC. The encoded protein is CSAHWYVVDEQYF. The chain recombines TRBV20-1 with TRBJ2-7; D is uncertain. The length of the CDR3 is 13 residues. V was clipped by 6 bases and J by 5 bases, with 17 bases between them. Germline CDR1 is DFQATT and CDR2 is SNEGSKA (reference sequence).

This clonotype showed up just a few times. The V call is TRBV12-3 or TRBV12-4, the J call TRBJ2-3; 7 nucleotides match TRBD2. The CDR3 runs 17 residues. The V segment lost 5 bases and the J segment 5 bases; nucleotides outside the gene matches: 16. The CDR3 DNA reads TGTGCCAGCAGTCCCCTACTTGGGCGGGGGTCCTTAGATACGCAGTATTTT. This translates into CASSPLLGRGSLDTQYF.

The rearrangement joins TRBV6-2 or TRBV6-3 to TRBJ2-3; 7 nucleotides line up with TRBD1. Trimming removed 7 bases from V and 0 bases from J; junction bases left unmatched: 10. The CDR3 has 16 residues. CDR1 is MNHEY and CDR2 is SVGEGT in the germline V gene. CDR3 nucleotides: TGTGCCAGCACCACGACAGGGAGAGGTAGCACAGATACGCAGTATTTT. Protein: CASTTTGRGSTDTQYF.

The J gene is TRBJ2-5, the V gene TRBV20-1; 8 positions match TRBD1. This CDR3 region has 15 residues. The germline V gene has CDR1 DFQATT and CDR2 SNEGSKA (reference sequence). The J segment lost 0 bases and the V segment lost 4 bases, leaving 7 bases of the junction unmatched. This CDR3 reads CSAINPGGYQETQYF. The CDR3 region has the DNA TGCAGTGCTATAAACCCAGGGGGCTACCAAGAGACCCAGTACTTC.

A remark on this clonotype: Germline and junction disagree at one end, which may indicate a read error. The rearrangement joins TRBV7-9 to TRBJ2-3; TRBD1 aligns across 9 bases. The germline gives CDR1 SEHNR, CDR2 FQNEAQ (reference sequence). The CDR3 extends over 16 amino acids. The CDR3 sequence: CASSLRTGASTGTQYF. The CDR3 DNA follows: TGTGCCAGCAGCTTGCGGACAGGGGCTAGCACAGGTACGCAGTATTTT.

The rearrangement links TRBV21-1 to TRBJ2-5; the D segment call TRBD2 is taken from the table without a DNA check. TRBV21-1 is listed as a pseudogene. The CDR3 spans 17 residues. CDR3 amino acids: CASSKPTASGIQGTQYF. As DNA, the CDR3 is TGTGCCAGCAGCAAGCCCACGGCTAGCGGAATTCAGGGGACCCAGTACTTC.

CDR3 in amino acids: CASSENRGQETQYF. The CDR3 DNA reads TGTGCCAGCAGTGAAAACAGAGGGCAAGAGACCCAGTACTTC. This chain links TRBV2 with TRBJ2-5, with D possibly being TRBD2 (5 bases). The CDR3 runs to 14 residues. CDR1 and CDR2 from the germline V gene are SNHLY and FYNNEI. V was cut by 2 bases and J by 2 bases, with 9 bases left in between. The complete variable domain, with remaining parts taken from reference TRBV2 and TRBJ2-5, reads EPEVTQTPSHQVTQMGQEVILRCVPISNHLYFYWYRQILGQKVEFLVSFYNNEISEKSEIFDDQFSVERPDGSNFTLKIRSTKLEDSAMYFCASSENRGQETQYFGPGTRLLVL.

The genes are TRBV7-2 and TRBJ2-4; unclear D gene. The CDR3 is 15 residues long. V was pared by 2 bases and J by 2 bases, with 10 bases between. CDR1 is SGHTA, CDR2 FQGNSA, per germline. The CDR3 DNA reads as TGTGCCAGCAGCTTATCGGCAGGTACCAAAAACATTCAGTACTTC. Translation gives CASSLSAGTKNIQYF.

The CDR3 DNA reads TGTGCCAGCAGTGTCCAGGGGGCCCGGGAGACCCAGTACTTC. Residues: CASSVQGARETQYF. This rearrangement joins TRBV25-1 to TRBJ2-5, with 8 positions matching TRBD1. The CDR3 loop spans 14 amino acids. Germline CDR1 MGHDK, CDR2 SYGVNS. Germline trimming cut 4 bases from V and 5 bases from J; bases unmatched to any gene: 6.

J is TRBJ1-2 and V is TRBV12-3 or TRBV12-4; D unclear. The CDR3 covers 16 residues. The germline V and J ends were trimmed by 5 bases and 3 bases, with 19 bases remaining between them. CDR3 nucleotides: TGTGCCAGCAGTAAAAGCGGAGGACCGGTCGACTATGGCTACACCTTC. Translating gives CASSKSGGPVDYGYTF.

The V call is TRBV27, the J call TRBJ2-6; 8 nucleotides match TRBD1. With 5 bases clipped from V and 1 base from J, the junction kept 7 bases outside the gene matches. CDR1 MNHEY and CDR2 SMNVEV come from the germline V gene (reference sequence). The CDR3 totals 17 residues. CDR3 in amino acids: CASSERTGLSGANVLTF. The CDR3 region has the DNA TGTGCCAGCAGTGAAAGGACAGGGCTGTCTGGGGCCAACGTCCTGACTTTC. Using reference TRBV27 and TRBJ2-6 for the parts outside the CDR3, the full variable domain is EAQVTQNPRYLITVTGKKLTVTCSQNMNHEYMSWYRQDPGLGLRQIYYSMNVEVTDKGDVPEGYKVSRKEKRNFPLILESPSPNQTSLYFCASSERTGLSGANVLTFGAGSRLTVL.

The chain carries TRBV29-1 and TRBJ1-1, with D unresolved. The CDR3 spans 13 residues. V lost 4 bases and J 0 bases, leaving 9 bases between the germline ends. Germline V gene lookup returns CDR1 SQVTM and CDR2 ANQGSEA. The CDR3 region is CSVVRRMNTEAFF. The DNA of the CDR3 is TGCAGCGTTGTTCGTCGGATGAACACTGAAGCTTTCTTT. Full variable domain (missing parts from reference TRBV29-1 and TRBJ1-1): SAVISQKPSRDICQRGTSLTIQCQVDSQVTMMFWYRQQPGQSLTLIATANQGSEATYESGFVIDKFPISRPNLTFSTLTVSNMSPEDSSIYLCSVVRRMNTEAFFGQGTRLTVV.

The chain is built from TRBV7-8 and TRBJ2-7; a weak D match, TRBD1 (6 bases). V dropped 6 bases and J dropped 1 base, with 16 bases sitting between them. Per germline, CDR1 SGHVS and CDR2 FQNEAQ. This CDR3 contains 15 residues. CDR3 DNA: TGTGCCAGCAGTATTGGACGGGACACATCCTACGAGCAGTACTTC. The encoded protein is CASSIGRDTSYEQYF.

This clonotype was seen at least ten times. The rearrangement joins TRBV7-2 to TRBJ1-6; D gene unclear. The CDR3 totals 12 residues. Trimming took 0 bases from V and 14 from J, leaving 8 bases between them. Germline V gene sequence: CDR1 SGHTA, CDR2 FQGNSA. CDR3 in amino acids: CASSLALQTLHF. CDR3 in DNA: TGTGCCAGCAGCTTAGCGCTTCAGACCCTCCACTTT.

The CDR3 DNA is TGTGCCATCAGTGATCGGGGGATGAACACTGAAGCTTTCTTT. Its protein is CAISDRGMNTEAFF. The chain uses TRBV10-3 and TRBJ1-1; weak D call: TRBD1 (5 bases). Trimming removed 3 bases at V and 0 bases at J, with 8 bases between. CDR1 and CDR2 (germline): ENHRY, SYGVKD. CDR3 length equals 14 residues.